This is a list of T cell receptor beta chains from one sample in a study of PD-L1 blockade in urothelial cancer. Assay: immunoSEQ multiplex PCR; the TCRdb copy retains only in-frame clones and omits some. The sample has roughly 100,000 clones, approximately 86% seen once. The sample was PBMCs, taken around atezolizumab (anti-PD-L1) treatment. The receptors here all came from a man aged 45-65 years with urothelial cancer. The CDR3 runs from the conserved cysteine through the conserved F or W. Expanded clones get a size class; other rows say once, few or many, or leave the size out.

v_call: TRBV7-9
clone_size: -
cdr3_aa: CASSLGGSLGDTQYF

v_call: TRBV9
clone_size: -
cdr3_aa: CASSTRGEVVADTQYF

v_call: TRBV5-6
clone_size: -
cdr3_aa: CASSFGQERGEQYF

v_call: TRBV6-5
clone_size: -
cdr3_aa: CAPFWPQHF

v_call: TRBV28
clone_size: -
cdr3_aa: CASSPWGGRAGGQYF

v_call: TRBV18
clone_size: few
cdr3_aa: CASSPGLAGVNEQFF

v_call: TRBV11-2
clone_size: -
cdr3_aa: CASSPPRLSGRAYEQYF

v_call: TRBV15
clone_size: -
cdr3_aa: CATSSQTGDNEQFF

v_call: TRBV5-1
clone_size: -
cdr3_aa: CASSLVQTSRVYEQYF

v_call: TRBV15
clone_size: -
cdr3_aa: CATSTWTSGRGGTQYF

v_call: TRBV7-2
clone_size: -
cdr3_aa: CASSSSVILYNSPLHF

v_call: TRBV19
clone_size: -
cdr3_aa: CASSSPAGYMRYTEAFF

v_call: TRBV7-9
clone_size: -
cdr3_aa: CASSSHRGPGGYTF

v_call: TRBV11-2
clone_size: -
cdr3_aa: CASSLGLGRGDSYEQYF

v_call: TRBV19
clone_size: few
cdr3_aa: CASSIGTGSIYEQYF

v_call: TRBV9
clone_size: -
cdr3_aa: CASSGKAGVGTGELFF

v_call: TRBV7-2
clone_size: -
cdr3_aa: CASSLMRSGPTNEKLFF

v_call: TRBV5-1
clone_size: few
cdr3_aa: CASSLAQGLRTDTQYF

v_call: TRBV27
clone_size: -
cdr3_aa: CASSTDSLGSYEQYF

v_call: TRBV5-1
clone_size: once
cdr3_aa: CASSSRTGNTGELFF

v_call: TRBV19
clone_size: -
cdr3_aa: CASSEAAAVYEQYF

v_call: TRBV11-3
clone_size: -
cdr3_aa: CASSSFGLGEQFF

v_call: TRBV13
clone_size: -
cdr3_aa: CASSQSGRGSNEKLFF

v_call: TRBV28
clone_size: -
cdr3_aa: CASSFTGSSENQPQHF

v_call: TRBV27
clone_size: -
cdr3_aa: CASRPGQGVRAGSTDTQYF

v_call: TRBV27
clone_size: once
cdr3_aa: CASSLGQGGNTIYF

v_call: TRBV29-1
clone_size: few
cdr3_aa: CSVEQTYEQYF

v_call: TRBV19
clone_size: once
cdr3_aa: CASSKQQGASREAFF

v_call: TRBV5-1
clone_size: -
cdr3_aa: CASSLAPAGLNEKLFF

v_call: TRBV6-5
clone_size: medium-sized
cdr3_aa: CASQGSGGYEQYF

v_call: TRBV5-1
clone_size: -
cdr3_aa: CASSLGLAGGPTDTQYF

v_call: TRBV28
clone_size: -
cdr3_aa: CASSLRGQIFEQYF

v_call: TRBV15
clone_size: -
cdr3_aa: CATSREPSSYEQYF

v_call: TRBV29-1
clone_size: -
cdr3_aa: CSVREYSNQPQHF

v_call: TRBV6-1
clone_size: -
cdr3_aa: CASSEFGSNQPQHF

v_call: TRBV10-3
clone_size: -
cdr3_aa: CAISVKGGPHEQYF

v_call: TRBV7-9
clone_size: -
cdr3_aa: CASSYLGGGTQSYEQYF

v_call: TRBV30
clone_size: -
cdr3_aa: CAWRQISTEAFF

v_call: TRBV6-1
clone_size: -
cdr3_aa: CASSRVKTEAFF

v_call: TRBV5-1
clone_size: -
cdr3_aa: CASSPGQGLNQPQHF

v_call: TRBV18
clone_size: -
cdr3_aa: CASSPLVRQGGVSPLHF

v_call: TRBV2
clone_size: few
cdr3_aa: CASSAGGGRLGYTF

v_call: TRBV27
clone_size: -
cdr3_aa: CASSLQRYQPQHF

v_call: TRBV15
clone_size: -
cdr3_aa: CATSRLGQSNQPQHF

v_call: TRBV27
clone_size: few
cdr3_aa: CASSPHSSSGNEQFF

v_call: TRBV9
clone_size: -
cdr3_aa: CASRVLGGGGDEQFF

v_call: TRBV6-5
clone_size: few
cdr3_aa: CASSYRRGRAFF

v_call: TRBV20-1
clone_size: -
cdr3_aa: CSAIGGAEAFF

v_call: TRBV4-1
clone_size: -
cdr3_aa: CASSQEEWSSNEQFF

v_call: TRBV28
clone_size: -
cdr3_aa: CASSLAGGVEQYF

v_call: TRBV28
clone_size: -
cdr3_aa: CASRDTFYEQYF

v_call: TRBV15
clone_size: once
cdr3_aa: CATGGTSGTSGLSGDTQYF

v_call: TRBV7-9
clone_size: -
cdr3_aa: CAGGPPNPNSPLHF

v_call: TRBV14
clone_size: -
cdr3_aa: CASSQAWTGKKTGELFF

v_call: TRBV5-1
clone_size: -
cdr3_aa: CASSLGQGDYGYTF

v_call: TRBV4-2
clone_size: -
cdr3_aa: CASSQGTSGTLEQYF

v_call: TRBV7-8
clone_size: -
cdr3_aa: CASSVRDSSYNEQFF